These 11 T cell receptor beta chains were sequenced from one sample in a study of CD4 and CD8 cells across lung adenocarcinoma regions. Using its own MiXCR run on the PCR reads, TCRdb lists one record per CDR3 protein. The table includes several thousand distinct CDR3 sequences, around half detected once. The sequenced sample consisted of CD8+ T cells from the margin of a lung tumor. The origin of the receptors is a female donor with lung adenocarcinoma. The CD4 and CD8 labels of this study may be unreliable.

The CDR3 DNA sequence: TGTGCCAGCAGCCCACCGGGCCAGCGGGGGGGTGAAAAACTGTTTTTT. This encodes CASSPPGQRGGEKLFF. The chain is built from TRBV7-6 and TRBJ1-4, with D possibly TRBD1 on 5 matching bases. The V gene's germline CDR1 is SGHVS and CDR2 FNYEAQ. The length of the CDR3 is 16 residues. Trimming left V 5 bases short and J 7 bases short, with 20 bases between.

The CDR3 protein is CASSDGPPGLYEQYF. The CDR3 region has the DNA TGTGCCAGCAGTGACGGACCGCCTGGCCTCTACGAGCAGTACTTC. The V and J genes are TRBV6-1 and TRBJ2-5; no definite D call. The DNA end is more similar to TRBJ2-7, so the J call may be wrong. The CDR3 length is 15 residues. Germline-derived CDR1 and CDR2 are MNHNS and SASEGT.

The sample holds many counts of this clonotype. The chain combines TRBV7-2 with TRBJ2-5, with a weak D call TRBD1 (5 bases). Germline-derived CDR1 and CDR2 are SGHTA and FQGNSA. V shed 1 base and J shed 5 bases, with 8 bases lying between them. The CDR3 covers 13 residues. Written as DNA, the CDR3 is TGTGCCAGCAGCTTAGGCCCAGGGGAGACCCAGTACTTC. It is translated as CASSLGPGETQYF.

This clonotype came up a few times. This could be a read error, since a much larger clone is one nucleotide away. The V gene is TRBV6-1, the J gene TRBJ2-5; 8 nucleotides match TRBD2. J was trimmed by 11 bases and V by 5 bases; bases with no gene match: 16. This CDR3 is built from 15 residues. Germline V gives CDR1 MNHNS, CDR2 SASEGT. The CDR3 sequence is CASSTGTSGYNEQYF. Here the CDR3 DNA reads TGTGCCAGCAGTACCGGAACTAGCGGTTACAATGAGCAGTACTTC.

CDR3 bases: TGTGCCAGCAGCTTAGCGGGACCAGATACGCAGTATTTT. Its translation is CASSLAGPDTQYF. V gene TRBV5-4 combines with J gene TRBJ2-3; 7 bases map to TRBD2. Germline trimming cut 2 bases from V and 4 bases from J; bases unmatched to any gene: 1. Germline-derived CDR1 and CDR2 are SGHNT and YYREEE (reference sequence). There are 13 residues in the CDR3. Complete variable domain (other parts from reference TRBV5-4 and TRBJ2-3): ETGVTQSPTHLIKTRGQQVTLRCSSQSGHNTVSWYQQALGQGPQFIFQYYREEENGRGNFPPRFSGLQFPNYSSELNVNALELDDSALYLCASSLAGPDTQYFGPGTRLTVL.

The V gene is TRBV12-3 or TRBV12-4, the J gene TRBJ1-1; 10 bases match TRBD1. The trim removed 5 bases at V and 3 bases at J, leaving 6 bases unmatched. This CDR3 spans 15 amino acids. CDR3 region: CASSPSGQGYTEAFF. The CDR3 nucleotides are TGTGCCAGCAGTCCCTCGGGACAGGGGTACACTGAAGCTTTCTTT.

The chain carries TRBV20-1 and TRBJ1-2; D gene uncertain. Trimming took 3 bases from V and 5 from J, leaving 7 bases between them. This CDR3 comprises 11 residues. Germline CDR1 reads DFQATT; CDR2 reads SNEGSKA (reference sequence). The CDR3 DNA reads TGCAGTGCTAGTGGAGGATATGGCTACACCTTC. Translated: CSASGGYGYTF.

The CDR3 spells CATGLRVKDTQYF. For the CDR3, the DNA is TGTGCCACGGGTTTACGAGTCAAAGACACTCAGTATTTT. The chain has TRBV27 and TRBJ2-3; D remains ambiguous. The germline gives CDR1 MNHEY, CDR2 SMNVEV (reference sequence). V was trimmed by 10 bases and J by 12 bases, leaving 23 bases between them. The CDR3 contains 13 residues.

This clonotype has only one observation. The genes are TRBV7-2 and TRBJ1-5; possible D gene TRBD1, 6 bases. Per germline, CDR1 SGHTA and CDR2 FQGNSA. This CDR3 is built from 13 residues. The germline V and J ends were trimmed by 6 bases and 5 bases, with 11 bases remaining between them. The CDR3 region has the DNA TGTGCCAGCAGTTATAGGGGGGATCAGCCCCAGCATTTT. It codes for CASSYRGDQPQHF. Complete variable domain (other parts from reference TRBV7-2 and TRBJ1-5): GAGVSQSPSNKVTEKGKDVELRCDPISGHTALYWYRQSLGQGLEFLIYFQGNSAPDKSGLPSDRFSAERTGGSVSTLTIQRTQQEDSAVYLCASSYRGDQPQHFGDGTRLSIL.

Only one count was recorded for this clonotype. The junction and the germline gene differ at one end; a read error may be behind it. V usage is TRBV10-1 and J usage is TRBJ2-4, with D possibly TRBD1 on 5 matching bases. Looked up from germline, CDR1 is WNHNN and CDR2 is SYGVQD (reference sequence). The CDR3 contains 13 residues. The CDR3 DNA follows: TGCGCCAGGGGGCTGGAAGCCAAAAACATTCAGTATTTC. The encoded protein is CARGLEAKNIQYF.

The chain combines TRBV6-1 with TRBJ2-1; TRBD2 aligns across 7 bases. Judging by the DNA end, TRBJ2-7 fits better; the J call may be wrong. Germline lookup yields CDR1 MNHNS and CDR2 SASEGT. This CDR3 region has 15 residues. The CDR3 sequence is CASWEGRPTADEQYF. The DNA of the CDR3 is TGTGCCAGCTGGGAGGGTAGGCCAACCGCCGACGAGCAGTACTTC.